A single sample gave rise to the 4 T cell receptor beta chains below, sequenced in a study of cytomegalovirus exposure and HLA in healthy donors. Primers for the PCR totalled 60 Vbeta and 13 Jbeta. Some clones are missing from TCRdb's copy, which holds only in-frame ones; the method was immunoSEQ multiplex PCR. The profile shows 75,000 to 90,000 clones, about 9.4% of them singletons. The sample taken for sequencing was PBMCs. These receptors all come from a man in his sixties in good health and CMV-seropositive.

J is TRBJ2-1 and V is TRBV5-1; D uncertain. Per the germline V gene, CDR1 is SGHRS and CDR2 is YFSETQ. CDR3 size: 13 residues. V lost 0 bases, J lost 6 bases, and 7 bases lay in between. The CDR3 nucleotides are TGCGCCAGCAGCTTGGCACTCTCCAATGAGCAGTTCTTC. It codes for CASSLALSNEQFF.

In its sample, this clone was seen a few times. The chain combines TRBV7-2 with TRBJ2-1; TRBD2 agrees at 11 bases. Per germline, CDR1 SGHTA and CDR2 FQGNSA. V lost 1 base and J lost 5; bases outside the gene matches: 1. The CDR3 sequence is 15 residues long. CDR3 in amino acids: CASSLVAGGNNEQFF. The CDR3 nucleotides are TGTGCCAGCAGCTTAGTAGCGGGGGGGAACAATGAGCAGTTCTTC.

CDR3 nucleotide sequence: TGTGCCAGCAGCACACCAGGCATGGGGGAGGCGAAAGGGTATGGCTACACCTTC. It yields the protein CASSTPGMGEAKGYGYTF. The gene calls are TRBV7-2 and TRBJ1-2, with a weak D call TRBD1 (5 bases). CDR1 is SGHTA and CDR2 is FQGNSA in the germline V gene. V lost 5 bases and J 5 bases, leaving 27 bases between the germline ends. This CDR3 has 18 amino acids.

This CDR3 reads CAWSRTGIYGYTF. The CDR3 region has the DNA TGTGCCTGGAGTCGCACAGGGATTTATGGCTACACCTTC. The chain is built from TRBV30 and TRBJ1-2; D might be TRBD1 (6 bases). The CDR3 has 13 residues. Germline lookup yields CDR1 GTSNPN and CDR2 SVGIG (reference sequence). V dropped 2 bases and J dropped 5 bases, with 12 bases sitting between them. Complete variable domain (other parts from reference TRBV30 and TRBJ1-2): SQTIHQWPATLVQPVGSPLSLECTVEGTSNPNLYWYRQAAGRGLQLLFYSVGIGQISSEVPQNLSASRPQDRQFILSSKKLLLSDSGFYLCAWSRTGIYGYTFGSGTRLTVV.